This T cell receptor (beta chain) was observed in a study of shared clonotypes between healthy human individuals. Study background: Serving as donors were two women and three men, whose ages spanned 18 to 49. Each donor's CD4 naive and CD4 memory cells filled three plates apiece, CD8 naive two, and CD8 memory one.

CD45RO-negative, CCR7-selected cells formed the naive CD8 fraction, which excluded terminally differentiated effector memory CD45RA+ cells. The material for each subset, its genomic DNA, was split evenly across several immunoSEQ plates. Method: immunoSEQ multiplex PCR; TCRdb's copy keeps in-frame clones and lacks some. The sample shows more than 2 million clones, 80% to 95% of them seen only once. The sequenced sample consisted of naive CD8+ T cells from PBMCs. This receptor was taken from a man between 18 and 29 years old in good health. Some clones in this sample may be carry-over from other donors' samples.

CDR3 nucleotide sequence: TGTGCCAGCAGCGCTAGCCTTGGATGGTCCTACGAGCAGTACTTC. It specifies CASSASLGWSYEQYF. The chain links TRBV2 to TRBJ2-7; maybe TRBD2 (5 bases). This CDR3 region has 15 residues. Germline lookup yields CDR1 SNHLY and CDR2 FYNNEI. Trimming removed 6 bases from V and 1 base from J, with 16 bases in between.